The entry below describes one T cell receptor (beta chain). Its antigen is as yet unknown. Version v3.0 of the immunoSEQ assay was performed at survey level. Per-sample targets for sequencing were about 35,000-55,000 T-cell genomes. Only in-frame clones appear in the TCRdb table, and some are missing; sequencing was by immunoSEQ multiplex PCR. The data contain roughly 14,000 clones, just under 85% of them singletons. Clinicians in the United States treated all participants with HIV. This specimen belongs to a study of long-term antiretroviral therapy in people with HIV. Whole-study results and caveats: HIV repertoires had narrower CDR3 length ranges than controls. Diversity rose after ART but stayed below transplant donor controls.

CDR3 length: 16 residues. Trimming removed 5 bases from V and 3 bases from J; junction bases left unmatched: 8. Germline CDR1 reads WSHSY; CDR2 reads SAAADI. The TCR comes from a middle-aged man with HIV. The V and J genes are TRBV10-2 and TRBJ2-7, with 12 bases that match TRBD2. Sample: unsorted PBMCs, taken just before starting antiretroviral therapy. The CDR3 nucleotides read TGCGCCAGCAGTCAGACTAGCGGGAGAAGGCGCTACGAGCAGTACTTC. Translation gives CASSQTSGRRRYEQYF.